These 5 T cell receptor beta chains share one sample of origin, sequenced in a study of blood T cell repertoires in COVID-19. Using immunoSEQ multiplex PCR, the repertoire was profiled, and TCRdb retains in-frame clones only, with some absent. Of about 170,000 clones listed, just under 85% are singletons. Source material: peripheral blood. The receptors here all came from a man aged 40-55 years who had recovered from COVID-19.

The chain employs TRBV12-3 or TRBV12-4 and TRBJ2-1; no definite D call. V lost 7 bases and J 7 bases, leaving 11 bases between the germline ends. The CDR3 spans 12 residues. CDR3 amino acids: CASTKSWNEQFF. CDR3 DNA sequence: TGTGCCAGCACCAAGAGTTGGAATGAGCAGTTCTTC.

This clone was found a few times. The genes are TRBV27 and TRBJ1-2; possibly TRBD1 for D (6 bases). The length of the CDR3 is 11 residues. V lost 7 bases and J 8 bases, leaving 11 bases between the germline ends. Germline V gene lookup returns CDR1 MNHEY and CDR2 SMNVEV (reference sequence). The CDR3 is CASTGGRGYTF. In DNA form, the CDR3 reads TGTGCCAGCACGGGGGGCCGAGGCTACACCTTC.

The chain has TRBV29-1 and TRBJ2-3; D possibly corresponds to TRBD2 (6 bases). Germline V lookup: CDR1 SQVTM, CDR2 ANQGSEA. V dropped 4 bases and J dropped 4 bases, with 18 bases sitting between them. This CDR3 has 15 residues. The CDR3 region is CSVGGLPSMSDTQYF. In DNA, the CDR3 is TGCAGCGTTGGAGGACTACCCTCTATGTCAGATACGCAGTATTTT.

This rearrangement joins TRBV5-4 to TRBJ2-1; TRBD1 matches 9 bases. V lost 0 bases, J lost 1 base, and 2 bases stayed unmatched. The CDR3 runs 16 residues. Germline V gene lookup returns CDR1 SGHNT and CDR2 YYREEE (reference sequence). The CDR3 loop reads CASSLGDRVSYNEQFF. DNA for the CDR3: TGTGCCAGCAGCTTGGGGGACAGGGTTTCCTACAATGAGCAGTTCTTC.

This clone was counted a single time. This chain uses TRBV2 with TRBJ2-7; perhaps TRBD2 as D (5 bases). V shed 7 bases and J shed 0 bases, with 13 bases lying between them. This CDR3 comprises 14 residues. Germline V CDR1 and CDR2: SNHLY, FYNNEI. CDR3 loop: CASISRGNSYEQYF. In DNA form, the CDR3 reads TGTGCCAGCATCTCCCGGGGAAACTCCTACGAGCAGTACTTC.